This note documents a single T cell receptor (beta chain) sequence. This sample is part of a study of tumor and adjacent non-tumor tissue in lung cancer. A modified ARM-PCR protocol with three rounds of nested PCR amplified TCRbeta. TCRdb analysed the multiplex PCR reads with MiXCR anew, one entry per CDR3 protein. In the table there are about 200,000 distinct CDR3 sequences, 71% of which are singletons. The germline V gene has CDR1 SGHVS and CDR2 FQNEAQ. The V end lost 5 bases, the J end lost 7 bases, and 17 bases lay between the germline ends. The CDR3 consists of 14 residues. No cell sorting was done before RNA was extracted from the tissue.

The clonotype was recovered from a man between 60 and 70 years old with non-small cell lung cancer. This sequence joins TRBV7-8 and TRBJ2-5, with a weak D call TRBD1 (5 bases). Material for sequencing was lung tumor tissue. The CDR3 DNA follows: TGTGCCAGCAGCCGTCAGGGATTTGTAGGGACCCAGTACTTC. It codes for CASSRQGFVGTQYF.